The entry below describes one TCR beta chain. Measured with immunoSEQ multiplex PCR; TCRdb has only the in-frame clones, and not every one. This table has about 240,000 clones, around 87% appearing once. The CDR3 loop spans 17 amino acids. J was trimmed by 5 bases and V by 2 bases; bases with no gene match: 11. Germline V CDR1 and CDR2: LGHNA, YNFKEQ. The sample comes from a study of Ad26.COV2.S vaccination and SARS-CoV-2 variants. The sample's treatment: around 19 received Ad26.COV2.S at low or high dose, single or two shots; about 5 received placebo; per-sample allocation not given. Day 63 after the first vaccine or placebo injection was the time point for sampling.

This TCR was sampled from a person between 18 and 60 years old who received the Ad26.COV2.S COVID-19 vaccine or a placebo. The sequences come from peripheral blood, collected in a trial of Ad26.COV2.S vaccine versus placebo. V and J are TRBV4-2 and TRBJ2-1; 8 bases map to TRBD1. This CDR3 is CASSQTSTGAGNNEQFF. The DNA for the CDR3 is TGTGCCAGCAGCCAAACCTCGACAGGGGCGGGAAACAATGAGCAGTTCTTC.